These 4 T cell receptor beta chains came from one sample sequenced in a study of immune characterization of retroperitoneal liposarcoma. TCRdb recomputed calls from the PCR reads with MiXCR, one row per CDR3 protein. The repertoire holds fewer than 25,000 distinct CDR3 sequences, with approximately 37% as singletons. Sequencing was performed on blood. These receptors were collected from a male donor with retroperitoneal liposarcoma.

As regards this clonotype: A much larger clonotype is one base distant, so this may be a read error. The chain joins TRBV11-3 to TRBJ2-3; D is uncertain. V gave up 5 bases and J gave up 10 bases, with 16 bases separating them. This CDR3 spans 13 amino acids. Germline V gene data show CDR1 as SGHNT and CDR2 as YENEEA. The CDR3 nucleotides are TGTGCCAGCAGCAACAAGGTTGTGAACGCGCAGTATTTT. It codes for CASSNKVVNAQYF.

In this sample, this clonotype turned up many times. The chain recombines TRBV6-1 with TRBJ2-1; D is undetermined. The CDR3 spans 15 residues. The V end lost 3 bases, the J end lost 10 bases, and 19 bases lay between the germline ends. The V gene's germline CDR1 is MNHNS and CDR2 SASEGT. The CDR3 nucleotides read TGTGCCAGCAGTGAGACGTCCCCTTTGGGTCTCGAGCAGTTCTTC. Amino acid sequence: CASSETSPLGLEQFF.

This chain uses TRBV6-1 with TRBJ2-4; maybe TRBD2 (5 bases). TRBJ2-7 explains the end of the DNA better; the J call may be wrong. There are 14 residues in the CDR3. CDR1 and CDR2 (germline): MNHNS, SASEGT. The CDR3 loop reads CASRPRRPPYEQYF. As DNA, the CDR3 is TGTGCCAGCAGGCCACGGAGGCCACCCTACGAGCAGTACTTC.

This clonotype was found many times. The CDR3: CASREGGLEDEQFF. The CDR3 nucleotides are TGTGCCAGCAGAGAGGGGGGGTTAGAGGACGAGCAGTTCTTC. J is TRBJ2-1 and V is TRBV6-1, with a tentative D call TRBD2 (7 bases). This CDR3 comprises 14 residues. CDR1 is MNHNS, CDR2 SASEGT, per germline. Trimming took off 6 bases at V and 10 bases at J, with 19 bases between the two ends.